The source of this TCR beta chain is a study of OX40 agonist ivuxolimab in advanced cancers. Study background: Given to patients was ivuxolimab, an agonistic anti-OX40 (CD134) antibody. At just under 85% male, the cohort had a mean age of approximately 60 years, ranging from 23 to 79. Study findings and constraints: Clonal expansion was seen in CD4+ and CD8+ blood T cells by week 6 at 0.1 to 3.0 mg/kg.

Sequenced by immunoSEQ multiplex PCR; TCRdb stores in-frame clones only, minus some. Of tens of thousands of clones in the sample, approximately 80% are singletons; the top ten hold more than 6%. This clone was counted between two and nine times. Its antigen is still unknown. The CDR3 sequence is 18 residues long. V lost 5 bases, J lost 1 base, and 15 bases stayed unmatched. Germline values: CDR1 SGHTA, CDR2 FQGNSA. Sequenced here: CD4+ or CD8+ T cells sorted from blood, sampled in a trial of the OX40 agonist ivuxolimab. This sequence joins TRBV7-2 and TRBJ2-3; 7 bases are shared with TRBD2. The TCR sequence derives from an adult with an advanced solid tumor such as melanoma, head and neck, liver or kidney cancer. Written as DNA, the CDR3 is TGTGCCAGCAGCCACCCTAGCGGTGGGAGCTGGGGCACAGATACGCAGTATTTT. Its protein is CASSHPSGGSWGTDTQYF.